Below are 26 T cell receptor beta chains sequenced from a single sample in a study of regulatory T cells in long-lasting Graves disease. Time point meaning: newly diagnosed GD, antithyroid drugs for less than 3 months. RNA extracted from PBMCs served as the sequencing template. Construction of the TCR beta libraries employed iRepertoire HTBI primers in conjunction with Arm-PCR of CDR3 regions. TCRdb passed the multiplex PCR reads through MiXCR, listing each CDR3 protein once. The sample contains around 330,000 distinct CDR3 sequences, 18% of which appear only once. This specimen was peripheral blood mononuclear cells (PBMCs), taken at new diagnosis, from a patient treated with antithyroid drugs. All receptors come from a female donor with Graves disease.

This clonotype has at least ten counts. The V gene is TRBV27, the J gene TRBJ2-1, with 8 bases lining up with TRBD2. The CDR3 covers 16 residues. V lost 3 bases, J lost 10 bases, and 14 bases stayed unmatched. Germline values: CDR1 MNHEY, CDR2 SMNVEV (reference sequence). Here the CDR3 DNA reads TGTGCCAGCAGTTTCCCGGCCGGGGGACTAGGCAGGGAGCAGTTCTTC. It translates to CASSFPAGGLGREQFF.

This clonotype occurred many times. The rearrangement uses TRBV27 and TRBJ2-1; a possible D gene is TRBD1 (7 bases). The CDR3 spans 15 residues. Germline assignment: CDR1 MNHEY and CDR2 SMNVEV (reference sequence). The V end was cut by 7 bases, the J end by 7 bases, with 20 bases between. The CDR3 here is CASTLGAAGGNEQFF. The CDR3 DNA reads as TGTGCCAGCACCCTAGGGGCGGCAGGGGGGAATGAGCAGTTCTTC.

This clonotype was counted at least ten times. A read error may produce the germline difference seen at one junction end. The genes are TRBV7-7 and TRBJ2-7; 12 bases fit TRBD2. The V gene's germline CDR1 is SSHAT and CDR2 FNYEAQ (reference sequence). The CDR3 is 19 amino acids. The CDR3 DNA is TGTGCTAGCAGCTTAGGCTTTAGACTAGCGGGAGACCCCTCCTACGAGCAGTACTTC. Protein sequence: CASSLGFRLAGDPSYEQYF.

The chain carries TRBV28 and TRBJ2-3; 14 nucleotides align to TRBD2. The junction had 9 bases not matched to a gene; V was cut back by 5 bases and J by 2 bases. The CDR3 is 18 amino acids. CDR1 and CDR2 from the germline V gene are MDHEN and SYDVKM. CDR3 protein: CASSPETSGRVSTDTQYF. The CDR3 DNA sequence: TGTGCCAGCAGTCCCGAGACTAGCGGGAGGGTTTCCACAGATACGCAGTATTTT.

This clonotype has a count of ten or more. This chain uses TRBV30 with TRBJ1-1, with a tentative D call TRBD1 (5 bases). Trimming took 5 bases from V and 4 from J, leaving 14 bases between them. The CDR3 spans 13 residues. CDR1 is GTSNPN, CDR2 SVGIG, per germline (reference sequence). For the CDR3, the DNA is TGTGCCTGGGACCAGGGATACAGCACTGAAGCTTTCTTT. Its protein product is CAWDQGYSTEAFF. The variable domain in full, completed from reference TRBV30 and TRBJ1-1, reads SQTIHQWPATLVQPVGSPLSLECTVEGTSNPNLYWYRQAAGRGLQLLFYSVGIGQISSEVPQNLSASRPQDRQFILSSKKLLLSDSGFYLCAWDQGYSTEAFFGQGTRLTVV.

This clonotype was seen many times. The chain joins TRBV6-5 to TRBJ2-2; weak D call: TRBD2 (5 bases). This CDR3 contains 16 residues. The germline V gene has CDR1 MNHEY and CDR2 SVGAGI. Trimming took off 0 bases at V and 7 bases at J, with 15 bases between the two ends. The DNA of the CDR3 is TGTGCCAGCAGTTACTCGATCCGCGGGCATGGCGGGGAGCTGTTTTTT. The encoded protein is CASSYSIRGHGGELFF.

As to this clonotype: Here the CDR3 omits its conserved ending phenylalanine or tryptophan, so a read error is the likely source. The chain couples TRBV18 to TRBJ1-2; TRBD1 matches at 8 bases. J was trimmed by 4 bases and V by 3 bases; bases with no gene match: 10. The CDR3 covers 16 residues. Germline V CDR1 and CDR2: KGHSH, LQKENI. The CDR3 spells CASSPVWTGRSYGYTS. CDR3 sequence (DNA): TGTGCCAGCTCACCGGTTTGGACAGGGAGGAGCTATGGCTACACCTCC.

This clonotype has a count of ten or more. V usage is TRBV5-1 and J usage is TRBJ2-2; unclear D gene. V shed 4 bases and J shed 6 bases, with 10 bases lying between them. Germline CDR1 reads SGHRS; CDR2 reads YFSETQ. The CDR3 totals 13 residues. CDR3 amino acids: CASSPGRAGELFF. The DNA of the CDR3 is TGCGCCAGCAGCCCCGGTCGGGCCGGGGAGCTGTTTTTT.

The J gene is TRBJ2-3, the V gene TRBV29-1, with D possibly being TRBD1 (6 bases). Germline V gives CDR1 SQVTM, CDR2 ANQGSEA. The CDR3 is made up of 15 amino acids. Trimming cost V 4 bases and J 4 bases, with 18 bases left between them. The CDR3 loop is CSVAQGQSVADTQYF. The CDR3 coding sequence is TGCAGCGTTGCACAGGGTCAGTCGGTTGCAGATACGCAGTATTTT.

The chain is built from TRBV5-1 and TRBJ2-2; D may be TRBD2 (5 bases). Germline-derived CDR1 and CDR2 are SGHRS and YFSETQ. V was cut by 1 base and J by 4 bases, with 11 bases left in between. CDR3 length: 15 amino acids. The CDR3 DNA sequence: TGCGCCAGCAGCTTGAAACGGGATTTCACCGGGGAGCTGTTTTTT. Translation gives CASSLKRDFTGELFF.

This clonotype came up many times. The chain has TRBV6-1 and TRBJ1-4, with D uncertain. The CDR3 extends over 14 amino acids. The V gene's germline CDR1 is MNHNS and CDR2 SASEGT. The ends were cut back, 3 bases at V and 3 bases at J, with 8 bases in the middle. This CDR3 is CASSDWAANEKLFF. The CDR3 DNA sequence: TGTGCCAGCAGTGATTGGGCGGCTAATGAAAAACTGTTTTTT.

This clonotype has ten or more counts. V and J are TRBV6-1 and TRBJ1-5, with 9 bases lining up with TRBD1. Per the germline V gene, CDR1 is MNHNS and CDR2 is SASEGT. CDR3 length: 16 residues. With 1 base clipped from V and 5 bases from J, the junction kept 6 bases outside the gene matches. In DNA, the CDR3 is TGTGCCAGCAGTGAAGTTTTCCGGGACAGGGATCAGCCCCAGCATTTT. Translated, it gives CASSEVFRDRDQPQHF.

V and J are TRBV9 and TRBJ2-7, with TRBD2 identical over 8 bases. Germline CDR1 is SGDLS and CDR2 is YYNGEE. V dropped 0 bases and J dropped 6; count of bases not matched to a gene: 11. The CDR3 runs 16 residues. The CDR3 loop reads CASSVAGGGSGTEQYF. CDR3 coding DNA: TGTGCCAGCAGCGTAGCGGGGGGGGGGAGCGGGACCGAGCAGTACTTC.

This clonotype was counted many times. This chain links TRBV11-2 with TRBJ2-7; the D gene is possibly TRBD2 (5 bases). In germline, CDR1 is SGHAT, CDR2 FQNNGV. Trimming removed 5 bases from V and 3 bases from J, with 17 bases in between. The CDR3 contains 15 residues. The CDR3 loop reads CASSPRAQRVYEQYF. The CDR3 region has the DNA TGTGCCAGCAGCCCGAGGGCCCAAAGGGTCTACGAGCAGTACTTC.

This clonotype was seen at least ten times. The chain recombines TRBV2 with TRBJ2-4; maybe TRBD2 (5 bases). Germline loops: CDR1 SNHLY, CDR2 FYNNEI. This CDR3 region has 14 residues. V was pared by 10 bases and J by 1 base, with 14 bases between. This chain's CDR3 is CATKDGGAKNIQYF. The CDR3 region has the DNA TGTGCCACCAAGGACGGCGGGGCCAAAAACATTCAGTACTTC.

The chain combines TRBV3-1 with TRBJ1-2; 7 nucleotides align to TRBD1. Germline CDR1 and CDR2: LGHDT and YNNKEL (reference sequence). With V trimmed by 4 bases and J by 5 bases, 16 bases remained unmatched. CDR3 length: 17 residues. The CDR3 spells CASSPGTAYDSGYGYTF. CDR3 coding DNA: TGTGCCAGCAGCCCGGGGACAGCGTATGATTCAGGATATGGCTACACCTTC. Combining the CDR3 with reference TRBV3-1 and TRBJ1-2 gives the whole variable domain DTAVSQTPKYLVTQMGNDKSIKCEQNLGHDTMYWYKQDSKKFLKIMFSYNNKELIINETVPNRFSPKSPDKAHLNLHINSLELGDSAVYFCASSPGTAYDSGYGYTFGSGTRLTVV.

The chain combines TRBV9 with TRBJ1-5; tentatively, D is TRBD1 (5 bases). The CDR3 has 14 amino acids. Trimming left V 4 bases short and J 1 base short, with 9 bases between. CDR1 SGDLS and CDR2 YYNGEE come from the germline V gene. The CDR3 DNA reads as TGTGCCAGCAGCCCGGGACGGAGCAATCAGCCCCAGCATTTT. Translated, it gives CASSPGRSNQPQHF.

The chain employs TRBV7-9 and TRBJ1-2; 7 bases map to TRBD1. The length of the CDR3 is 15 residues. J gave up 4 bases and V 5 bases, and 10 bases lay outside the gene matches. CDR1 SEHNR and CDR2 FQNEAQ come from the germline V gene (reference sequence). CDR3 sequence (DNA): TGTGCCAGCAGCAGGTCCGGGACAGAGAGCTATGGCTACACCTTC. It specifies CASSRSGTESYGYTF.

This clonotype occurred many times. The CDR3 spells CASSPTVPGQVIPNQPQHF. The CDR3 DNA reads as TGTGCCAGCAGTCCGACAGTCCCGGGACAGGTAATCCCCAATCAGCCCCAGCATTTT. The V and J genes are TRBV12-3 or TRBV12-4 and TRBJ1-5; TRBD1 matches 8 bases. This CDR3 is built from 19 residues. Losses at the gene ends were 5 bases for V and 3 bases for J; bases not matched to a gene: 18.

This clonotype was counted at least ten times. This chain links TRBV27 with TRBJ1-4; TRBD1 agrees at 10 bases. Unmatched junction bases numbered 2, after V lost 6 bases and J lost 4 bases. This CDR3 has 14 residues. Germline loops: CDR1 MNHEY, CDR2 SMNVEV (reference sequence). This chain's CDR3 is CASRTGGSNEKLFF. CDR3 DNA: TGTGCCAGCAGGACAGGGGGCAGTAATGAAAAACTGTTTTTT.

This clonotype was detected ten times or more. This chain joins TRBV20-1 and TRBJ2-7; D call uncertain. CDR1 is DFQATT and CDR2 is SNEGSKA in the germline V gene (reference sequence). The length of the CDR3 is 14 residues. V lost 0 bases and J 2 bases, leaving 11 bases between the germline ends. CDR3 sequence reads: CSARDSSIAYEQYF. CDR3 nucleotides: TGCAGTGCTAGAGATTCGTCTATCGCCTACGAGCAGTACTTC.

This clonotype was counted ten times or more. The CDR3 nucleotides are TGCGCCAGCAGTGACGCGGCTAGCGGGAGCAATGAGCAGTTCTTC. This gives the protein CASSDAASGSNEQFF. This chain uses TRBV10-1 with TRBJ2-1; TRBD2 matches at 10 bases. This CDR3 has 15 amino acids. CDR1 is WNHNN, CDR2 SYGVQD, per germline (reference sequence). The V and J ends lost 3 bases and 6 bases, in that order; junction bases with no gene match: 5.

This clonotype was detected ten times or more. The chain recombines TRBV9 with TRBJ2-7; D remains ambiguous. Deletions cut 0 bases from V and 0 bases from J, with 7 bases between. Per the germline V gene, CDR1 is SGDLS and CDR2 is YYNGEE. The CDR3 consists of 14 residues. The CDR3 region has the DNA TGTGCCAGCAGCGTAGAGGGATTCTCCTACGAGCAGTACTTC. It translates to CASSVEGFSYEQYF.

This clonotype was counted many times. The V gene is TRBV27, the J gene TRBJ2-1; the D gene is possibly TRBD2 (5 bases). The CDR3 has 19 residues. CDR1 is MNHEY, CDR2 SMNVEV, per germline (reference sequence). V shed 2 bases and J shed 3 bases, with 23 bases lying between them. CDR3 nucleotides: TGTGCCAGCAGTTTAAGATTGGACTCTGGCCCCCTCTTCTACAATGAGCAGTTCTTC. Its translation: CASSLRLDSGPLFYNEQFF.

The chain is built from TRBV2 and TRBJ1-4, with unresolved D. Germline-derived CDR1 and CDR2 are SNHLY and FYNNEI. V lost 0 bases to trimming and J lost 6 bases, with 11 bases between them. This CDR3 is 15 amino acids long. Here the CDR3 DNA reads TGTGCCAGCAGTGAAGCGGGAGAGAGATATGAAAAACTGTTTTTT. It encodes CASSEAGERYEKLFF.

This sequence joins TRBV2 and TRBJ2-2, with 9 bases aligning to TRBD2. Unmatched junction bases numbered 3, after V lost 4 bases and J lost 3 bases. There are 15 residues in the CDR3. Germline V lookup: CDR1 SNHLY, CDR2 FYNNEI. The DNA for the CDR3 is TGTGCCAGCAGTGGGCTAGCGGGATACACCGGGGAGCTGTTTTTT. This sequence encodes CASSGLAGYTGELFF. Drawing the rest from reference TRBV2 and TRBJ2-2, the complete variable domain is EPEVTQTPSHQVTQMGQEVILRCVPISNHLYFYWYRQILGQKVEFLVSFYNNEISEKSEIFDDQFSVERPDGSNFTLKIRSTKLEDSAMYFCASSGLAGYTGELFFGEGSRLTVL.